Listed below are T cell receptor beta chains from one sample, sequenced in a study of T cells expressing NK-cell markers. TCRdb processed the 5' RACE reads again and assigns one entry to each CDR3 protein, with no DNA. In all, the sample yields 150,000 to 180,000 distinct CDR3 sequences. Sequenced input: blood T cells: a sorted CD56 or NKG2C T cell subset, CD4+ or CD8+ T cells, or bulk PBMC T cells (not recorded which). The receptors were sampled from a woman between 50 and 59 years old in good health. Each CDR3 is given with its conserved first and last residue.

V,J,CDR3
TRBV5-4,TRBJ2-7,CASSSRTGSYEQYF
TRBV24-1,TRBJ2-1,CATSVREATNNEQFF
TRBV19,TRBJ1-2,CASSIRTQGIHGYTF
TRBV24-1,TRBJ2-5,CATSTDSEETQYF
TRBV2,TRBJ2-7,CASSEGSGSIYEQYF
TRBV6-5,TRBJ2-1,CASSYKEAANEQFF
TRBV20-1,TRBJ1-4,CSAFDRGRTGDEKLFF
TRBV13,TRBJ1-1,CASSTRKGAEAFF
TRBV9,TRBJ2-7,CASSVVRAEPYEQYF
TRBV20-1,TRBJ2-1,CSARPGTEQFF
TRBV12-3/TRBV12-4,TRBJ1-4,CASSPGTGGEKLFF
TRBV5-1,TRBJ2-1,CASSLGLAGNEQFF
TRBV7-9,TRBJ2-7,CASEGEDSYEQYF
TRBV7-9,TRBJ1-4,CASSPKSGHDNEKLFF
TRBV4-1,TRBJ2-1,CASSQTSREQFF